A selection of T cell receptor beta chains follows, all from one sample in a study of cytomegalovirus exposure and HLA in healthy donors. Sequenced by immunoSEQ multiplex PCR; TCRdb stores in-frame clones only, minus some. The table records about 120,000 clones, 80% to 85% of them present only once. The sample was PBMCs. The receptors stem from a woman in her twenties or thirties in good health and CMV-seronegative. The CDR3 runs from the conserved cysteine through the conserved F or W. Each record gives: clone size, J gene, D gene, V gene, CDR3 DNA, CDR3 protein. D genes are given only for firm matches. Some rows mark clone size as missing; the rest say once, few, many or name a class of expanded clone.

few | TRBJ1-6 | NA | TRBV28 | TGTGCCAGCCTGGGGGGTAATTCACCCCTCCACTTT | CASLGGNSPLHF
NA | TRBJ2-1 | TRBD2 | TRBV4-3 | TGCGCCAGCAGCCAAGATTGGGGCGGGAGGGCCATTAACAATGAGCAGTTCTTC | CASSQDWGGRAINNEQFF
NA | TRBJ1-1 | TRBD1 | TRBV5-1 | TGCGCCAGCAGCCGAGGGGGCTACCCTGAAGCTTTCTTT | CASSRGGYPEAFF
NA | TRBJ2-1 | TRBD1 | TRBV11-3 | TGTGCCAGCAGCTTAGAAGGACAGGGGGCCTACAATGAGCAGTTCTTC | CASSLEGQGAYNEQFF
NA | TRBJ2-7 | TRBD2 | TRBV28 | TGTGCCAGCAGTTTCAACCCAGCGGGGGCATCCTACGAGCAGTACTTC | CASSFNPAGASYEQYF
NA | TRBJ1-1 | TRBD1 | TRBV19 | TGTGCCAGTACCGCGACAGGGGGAGGCACTGAAGCTTTCTTT | CASTATGGGTEAFF
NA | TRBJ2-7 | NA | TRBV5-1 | TGCGCCAGCAGCCCGCGGGACCCCGGCTCCTACGAGCAGTACTTC | CASSPRDPGSYEQYF
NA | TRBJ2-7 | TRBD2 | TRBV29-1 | TGCAGCGTTGAAGAGGGGGCAAGCGGGGGTGATACCTACGAGCAGTACTTC | CSVEEGASGGDTYEQYF
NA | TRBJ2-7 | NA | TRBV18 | TGTGCCAGCTCGCCTACCGGGCCCGGGGCCTACGAGCAGTACTTC | CASSPTGPGAYEQYF
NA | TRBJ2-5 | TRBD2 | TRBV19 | TGTGCCAGTAGTATCATTGGGGGAGGGCCGCAAGAGACCCAGTACTTC | CASSIIGGGPQETQYF
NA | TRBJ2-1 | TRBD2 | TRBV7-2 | TGTGCCAGCAGCACGGGACTAGCGGCGTACAATGAGCAGTTCTTC | CASSTGLAAYNEQFF
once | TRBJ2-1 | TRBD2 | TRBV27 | TGTGCCAGCAGTTTTAGGTCAGCGGGAGAGGGTGAGCAGTTCTTC | CASSFRSAGEGEQFF
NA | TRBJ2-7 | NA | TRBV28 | TGTGCCAGCAGTTTTAGCGGTATCCCCTACGAGCAGTACTTC | CASSFSGIPYEQYF
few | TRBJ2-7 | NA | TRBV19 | TGTGCCAGTAGTCCGGGACGGGGGGCTGGCGAGCAGTACTTC | CASSPGRGAGEQYF
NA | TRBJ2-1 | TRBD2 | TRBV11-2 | TGTGCCAGCAGCTTTAGACTAGCGGGAGGAGTGTACAATGAGCAGTTCTTC | CASSFRLAGGVYNEQFF
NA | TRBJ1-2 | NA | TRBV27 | TGTGCCAGCAGTCGAAGGGGTACTACAGGGCGGGCTAACTATGGCTACACCTTC | CASSRRGTTGRANYGYTF
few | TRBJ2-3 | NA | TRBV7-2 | TGTGCCAGCAGCTTAGTGACGGGAGACGCAGATACGCAGTATTTT | CASSLVTGDADTQYF
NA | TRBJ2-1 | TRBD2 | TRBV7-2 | TGTGCCAGCAGCTTAGTTAATGGGGCGGGAGTCGATAATGAGCAGTTCTTC | CASSLVNGAGVDNEQFF
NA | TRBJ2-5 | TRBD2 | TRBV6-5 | TGTGCCAGCAGTTACGGTAGCGGGGACCAAGAGACCCAGTACTTC | CASSYGSGDQETQYF
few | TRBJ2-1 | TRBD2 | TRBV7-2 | TGTGCCAGCAGCTTAGGGAGGGGGTCTAGCGGGAGCTCCTACAATGAGCAGTTCTTC | CASSLGRGSSGSSYNEQFF
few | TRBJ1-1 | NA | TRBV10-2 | TGCGCCAGCAGTGAGTCCGAACTAGAAGCTTTCTTT | CASSESELEAFF
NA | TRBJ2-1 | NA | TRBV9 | TGTGCCAGTGCTCAGGGTCTGGGTTACAATGAGCAGTTCTTC | CASAQGLGYNEQFF
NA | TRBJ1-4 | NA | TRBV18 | TGTGCCAGCTCACCACAGACGGCGGGGGCGACCTATAATGAAAAACTGTTTTTT | CASSPQTAGATYNEKLFF
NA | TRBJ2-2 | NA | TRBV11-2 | TGTGCCAGCAGCTTAGCGCAGGCGTCAGGGGAGCTGTTTTTT | CASSLAQASGELFF
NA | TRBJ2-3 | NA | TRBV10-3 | TGTGCCATCAGTGACAACAGGGCAGATACGCAGTATTTT | CAISDNRADTQYF
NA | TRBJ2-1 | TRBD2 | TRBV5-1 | TGCGCCAGCAGTTGGGGAACTAGCGGCTACAATGAGCAGTTCTTC | CASSWGTSGYNEQFF
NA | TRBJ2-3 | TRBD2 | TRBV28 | TGTGCCAGCAGTTTCGGACTAGGTGGGCAGTATTTT | CASSFGLGGQYF
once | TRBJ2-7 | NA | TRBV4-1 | TGCGCCAGCAGCCAAGAAGGTGGCGGGTCCGAGCAGTACTTC | CASSQEGGGSEQYF
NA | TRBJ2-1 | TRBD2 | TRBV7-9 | TGTGCCAGCAGCCATCTGGGGACTAGCAGTTACAATGAGCAGTTCTTC | CASSHLGTSSYNEQFF
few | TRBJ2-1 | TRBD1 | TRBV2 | TGTGCCAGCAGTGAGTTGGGGAGGACAGGGGGCGAGGAGCAGTTCTTC | CASSELGRTGGEEQFF
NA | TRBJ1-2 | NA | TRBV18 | TGTGCCAGCTCATCGGACAGTAACTATGGCTACACCTTC | CASSSDSNYGYTF
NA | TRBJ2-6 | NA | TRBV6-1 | TGTGCCACCTTTTTATCTGGGGCCAACGTCCTGACTTTC | CATFLSGANVLTF
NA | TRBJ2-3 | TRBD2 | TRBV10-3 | TGTGCCATCAGTGAGTCCCCTAGCGGGAGGGCCGCAGATACGCAGTATTTT | CAISESPSGRAADTQYF
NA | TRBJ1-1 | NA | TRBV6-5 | TGTGCCAGCACCCAGGGGCGGCTCATATACACTGAAGCTTTCTTT | CASTQGRLIYTEAFF
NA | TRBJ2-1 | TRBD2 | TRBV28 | TGTGCCAGCAGGGCCGCCAGGCGAACTAGCGGGAACTATGAGCAGTTCTTC | CASRAARRTSGNYEQFF
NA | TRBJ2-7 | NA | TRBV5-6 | TGTGCCAGCAGCTTCAGGACTATCTACGAGCAGTACTTC | CASSFRTIYEQYF
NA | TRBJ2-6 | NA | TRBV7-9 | TGTTCCAGCAGCTTACTAGGGGCAAGTGGGGCCAACGTCCTGACTTTC | CSSSLLGASGANVLTF
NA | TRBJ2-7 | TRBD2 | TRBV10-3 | TGTGCCATCAGTGAGTCAGTTAAGAGGGCCGGGACTACCGGAAGAGAAGCCTACGAGCAGTACTTC | CAISESVKRAGTTGREAYEQYF
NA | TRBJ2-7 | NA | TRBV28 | TGTGCCAGCAGTTTGCGCGGGACCGCCGCCGGAGACGAGCAGTACTTC | CASSLRGTAAGDEQYF
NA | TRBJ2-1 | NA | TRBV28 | TGTGCCAGCAGTTTACGACTAGTTGGGCAGCAGTTCTTC | CASSLRLVGQQFF
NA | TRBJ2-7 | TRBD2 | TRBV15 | TGTGCCACCAGCAGAGATTTTCTAGCGGGAGCCTACGAGCAGTACTTC | CATSRDFLAGAYEQYF